The T cell receptor beta chain under discussion was sequenced for a study of cytomegalovirus exposure and HLA in healthy donors. The study's findings and limits: The productive fraction for most TCR beta V segments was about 87% or about 30% in an earlier analysis. A later analysis showed HLA-associated TCR beta chains outstripping equally common others in clonal expansion.

PCR used 60 Vbeta primers and 13 Jbeta primers. The data were produced by immunoSEQ multiplex PCR, yet TCRdb's version contains in-frame clones alone and is incomplete. The sample shows more than 100,000 clones, about 74% of them seen only once. Remarks on this clone: Its cognate antigen is unknown.

The germline CDR1 and CDR2 sequences are SGHKS and YYEKEE (reference sequence). The CDR3 has 14 amino acids. V was pared by 0 bases and J by 5 bases, with 5 bases of the junction left unmatched. Sequencing was carried out using PBMCs. The chain links TRBV5-5 to TRBJ2-7; 7 bases match TRBD1. This receptor was taken from a woman aged 40-49 years in good health and CMV-seropositive. In DNA form, the CDR3 reads TGTGCCAGCAGCTTGGGACAGGGAACCAACGAGCAGTACTTC. This encodes CASSLGQGTNEQYF.